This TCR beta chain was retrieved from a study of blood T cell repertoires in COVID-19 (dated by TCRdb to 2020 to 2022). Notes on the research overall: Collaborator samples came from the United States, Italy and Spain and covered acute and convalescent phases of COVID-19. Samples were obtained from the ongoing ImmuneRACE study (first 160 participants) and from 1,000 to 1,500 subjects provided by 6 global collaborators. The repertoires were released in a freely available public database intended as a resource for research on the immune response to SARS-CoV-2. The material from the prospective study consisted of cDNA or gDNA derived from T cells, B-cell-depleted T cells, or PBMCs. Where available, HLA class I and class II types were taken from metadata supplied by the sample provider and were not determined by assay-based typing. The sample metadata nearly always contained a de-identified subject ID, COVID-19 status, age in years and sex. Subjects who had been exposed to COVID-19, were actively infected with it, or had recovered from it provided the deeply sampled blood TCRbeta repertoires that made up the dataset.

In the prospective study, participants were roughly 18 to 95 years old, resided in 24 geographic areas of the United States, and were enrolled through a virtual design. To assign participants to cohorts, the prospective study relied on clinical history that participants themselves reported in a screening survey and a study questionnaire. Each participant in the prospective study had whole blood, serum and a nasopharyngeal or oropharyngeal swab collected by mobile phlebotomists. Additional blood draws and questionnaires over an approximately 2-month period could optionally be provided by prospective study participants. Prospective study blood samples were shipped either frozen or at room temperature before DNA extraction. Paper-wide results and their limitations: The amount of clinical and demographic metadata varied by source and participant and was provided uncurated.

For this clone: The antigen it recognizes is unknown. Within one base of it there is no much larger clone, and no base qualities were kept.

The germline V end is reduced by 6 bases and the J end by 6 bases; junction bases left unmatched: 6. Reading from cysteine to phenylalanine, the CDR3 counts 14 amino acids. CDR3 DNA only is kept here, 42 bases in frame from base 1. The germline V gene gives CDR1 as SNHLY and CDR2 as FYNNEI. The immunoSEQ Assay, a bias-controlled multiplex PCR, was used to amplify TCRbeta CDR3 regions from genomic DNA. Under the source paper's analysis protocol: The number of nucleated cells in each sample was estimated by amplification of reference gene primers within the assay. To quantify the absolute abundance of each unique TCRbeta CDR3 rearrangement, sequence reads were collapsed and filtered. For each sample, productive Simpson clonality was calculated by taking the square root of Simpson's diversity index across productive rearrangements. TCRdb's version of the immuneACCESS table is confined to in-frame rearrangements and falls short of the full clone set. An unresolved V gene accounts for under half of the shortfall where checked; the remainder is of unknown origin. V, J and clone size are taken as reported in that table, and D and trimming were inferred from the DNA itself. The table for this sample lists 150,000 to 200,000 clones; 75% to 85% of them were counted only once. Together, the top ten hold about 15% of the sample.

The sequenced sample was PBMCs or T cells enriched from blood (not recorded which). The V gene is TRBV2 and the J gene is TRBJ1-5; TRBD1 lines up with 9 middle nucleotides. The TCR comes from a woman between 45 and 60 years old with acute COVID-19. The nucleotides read TGTGCCAGCAGCCGGGACAGGGCACCTCAGCCCCAGCATTTT. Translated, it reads CASSRDRAPQPQHF.